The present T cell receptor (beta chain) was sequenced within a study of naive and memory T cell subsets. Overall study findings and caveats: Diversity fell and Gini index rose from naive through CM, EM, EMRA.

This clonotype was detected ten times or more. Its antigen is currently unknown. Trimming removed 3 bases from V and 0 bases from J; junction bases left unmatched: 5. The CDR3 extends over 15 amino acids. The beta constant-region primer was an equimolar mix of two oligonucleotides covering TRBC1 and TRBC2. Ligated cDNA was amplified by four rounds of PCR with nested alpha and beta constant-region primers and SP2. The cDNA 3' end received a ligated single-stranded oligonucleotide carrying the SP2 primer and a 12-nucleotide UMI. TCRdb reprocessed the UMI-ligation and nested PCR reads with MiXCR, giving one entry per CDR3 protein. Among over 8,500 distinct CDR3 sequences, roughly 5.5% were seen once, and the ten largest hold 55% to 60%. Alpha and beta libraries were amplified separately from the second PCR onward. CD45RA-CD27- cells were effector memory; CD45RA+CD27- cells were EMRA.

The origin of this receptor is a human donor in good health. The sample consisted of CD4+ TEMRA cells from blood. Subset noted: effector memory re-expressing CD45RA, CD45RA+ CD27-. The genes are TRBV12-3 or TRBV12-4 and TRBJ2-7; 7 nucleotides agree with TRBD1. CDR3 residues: CASSLGKGASYEQYF. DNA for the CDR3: TGTGCCAGCAGTTTGGGGAAGGGGGCCTCCTACGAGCAGTACTTC.